This T cell receptor beta chain was sequenced for a study of early T cells in non-severe SARS-CoV-2 infection. CDR3 length: 15 amino acids. The germline gives CDR1 MNHEY, CDR2 SMNVEV (reference sequence). J lost 2 bases, V lost 5 bases, and 2 bases had no gene match. TCRdb re-called the 5' RACE reads through MiXCR, storing one row per CDR3 protein. The table has tens of thousands of distinct CDR3 sequences, around 9.3% seen once. This TCR was sampled from an adult who was a healthcare worker with PCR-confirmed SARS-CoV-2 infection or an uninfected control (not recorded which). The chain recombines TRBV27 with TRBJ2-1, with 11 bases aligning to TRBD2. The specimen was whole blood, collected at baseline. CDR3 sequence (DNA): TGTGCCAGCAGTCTTAGCGGGAGGGCCTACAATGAGCAGTTCTTC. Protein sequence: CASSLSGRAYNEQFF.